The 5 T cell receptor beta chains reported below all come from one sample, sequenced in a study of T cells in Graves' hyperthyroidism and ophthalmopathy. Amplification of TCR beta CDR3 regions was performed using RNA transcripts as template. First-round RT-PCR with HTBI primers amplified the TCR CDR3 region. TCRdb re-called the multiplex PCR reads with MiXCR, one entry per CDR3 protein. The sample shows 300,000 to 400,000 distinct CDR3 sequences, roughly 13% of them seen only once. The sample taken for sequencing was blood. The receptors here all came from a woman between 18 and 29 years old with Graves' hyperthyroidism.

The chain uses TRBV7-4 and TRBJ2-1; no reliable D call. Germline values: CDR1 SGHVT, CDR2 SQSDAQ. The CDR3 is made up of 18 amino acids. V was cut by 1 base and J by 0 bases, with 16 bases left in between. In nucleotides, the CDR3 is TGTGCCAGCAGCTTAGAAGGGTTGCCCAGGAGCTCCTACAATGAGCAGTTCTTC. This sequence encodes CASSLEGLPRSSYNEQFF.

This clonotype was observed many times. The gene calls are TRBV28 and TRBJ1-2; perhaps TRBD1 as D (6 bases). CDR3 length: 15 residues. Germline-derived CDR1 and CDR2 are MDHEN and SYDVKM. V was trimmed by 6 bases and J by 3 bases, leaving 17 bases between them. The chain's CDR3 is CASSIQGNGYYGYTF. The CDR3 bases are TGTGCCAGCAGCATTCAGGGGAATGGCTACTATGGCTACACCTTC.

This clonotype has more than one count but fewer than ten. This rearrangement joins TRBV5-8 to TRBJ2-1, with TRBD1 identical over 8 bases. This CDR3 contains 18 residues. Germline V CDR1 and CDR2: SGHTS, YDEGEE. V lost 2 bases to trimming and J lost 3 bases; unmatched junction nucleotides: 13. The CDR3 DNA reads TGTGCCAGCAGCTTACTGCTCCCGGACAGGGTAAACTACAATGAGCAGTTCTTC. Its translation: CASSLLLPDRVNYNEQFF. Combining the CDR3 with reference TRBV5-8 and TRBJ2-1 gives the whole variable domain EAGVTQSPTHLIKTRGQQATLRCSPISGHTSVYWYQQALGLGLQFLLWYDEGEERNRGNFPPRFSGRQFPNYSSELNVNALELEDSALYLCASSLLLPDRVNYNEQFFGPGTRLTVL.

The chain links TRBV6-1 to TRBJ2-5, with 11 bases that match TRBD2. J was trimmed by 7 bases and V by 6 bases; bases with no gene match: 13. The CDR3 loop spans 16 amino acids. The germline V gene has CDR1 MNHNS and CDR2 SASEGT. The CDR3 loop is CASRALIAGGRGTQYF. The CDR3 nucleotides read TGTGCCAGCAGGGCCCTTATAGCGGGGGGGCGGGGGACCCAGTACTTC.

Only a few counts were recorded for this clonotype. The V call is TRBV29-1, the J call TRBJ1-3, with unresolved D. Trimming took 5 bases from V and 0 from J, leaving 5 bases between them. The CDR3 length is 12 residues. The V gene's germline CDR1 is SQVTM and CDR2 ANQGSEA. DNA for the CDR3: TGCAGCGTTATCGGCTCTGGAAACACCATATATTTT. Translated: CSVIGSGNTIYF. Full variable domain (missing parts from reference TRBV29-1 and TRBJ1-3): SAVISQKPSRDICQRGTSLTIQCQVDSQVTMMFWYRQQPGQSLTLIATANQGSEATYESGFVIDKFPISRPNLTFSTLTVSNMSPEDSSIYLCSVIGSGNTIYFGEGSWLTVV.